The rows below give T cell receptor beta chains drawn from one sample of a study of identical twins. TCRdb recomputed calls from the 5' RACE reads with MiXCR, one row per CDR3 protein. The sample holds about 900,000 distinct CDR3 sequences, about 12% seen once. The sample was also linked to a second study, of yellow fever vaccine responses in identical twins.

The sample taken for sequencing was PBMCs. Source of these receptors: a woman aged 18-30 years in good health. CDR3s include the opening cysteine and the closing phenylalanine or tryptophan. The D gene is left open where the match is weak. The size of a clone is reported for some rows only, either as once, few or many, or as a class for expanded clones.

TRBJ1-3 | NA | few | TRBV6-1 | CASTAGGNSGNTIYF | TGTGCCAGCACCGCAGGAGGGAATTCTGGAAACACCATATATTTT
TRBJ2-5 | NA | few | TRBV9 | CASSVAYGQIGPQETQYF | TGTGCCAGCAGCGTAGCTTATGGGCAGATTGGACCCCAAGAGACCCAGTACTTC
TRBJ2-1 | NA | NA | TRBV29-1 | CSVVGTSQISYNEQFF | TGCAGCGTTGTAGGGACCTCTCAGATCTCCTACAATGAGCAGTTCTTC
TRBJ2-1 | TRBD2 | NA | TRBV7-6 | CASSLGTSGIPGNEQFF | TGTGCCAGCAGCTTGGGGACTAGCGGGATTCCTGGTAATGAGCAGTTCTTC
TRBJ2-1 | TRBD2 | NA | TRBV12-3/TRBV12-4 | CATTTSGYMEQFF | TGTGCCACCACGACTAGCGGGTACATGGAGCAGTTCTTC
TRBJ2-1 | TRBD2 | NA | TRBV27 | CASRSSGGTSYNEQFF | TGTGCCAGCAGGAGTAGCGGGGGGACCTCCTACAATGAGCAGTTCTTC
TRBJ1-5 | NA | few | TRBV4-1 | CASSPGQYYSNQPQHF | TGCGCCAGCAGCCCAGGACAGTATTATAGCAATCAGCCCCAGCATTTT
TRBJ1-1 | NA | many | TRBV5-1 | CASSLNSATEAFF | TGCGCCAGCAGCCTAAATAGTGCCACTGAAGCTTTCTTT
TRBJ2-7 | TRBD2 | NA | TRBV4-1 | CASSQASGTSGAYEQYF | TGCGCCAGCAGCCAAGCCTCCGGGACTAGCGGGGCATACGAGCAGTACTTC
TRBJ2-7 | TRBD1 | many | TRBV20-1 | CSARDMADRVDEQYF | TGCAGTGCTAGAGATATGGCCGACAGGGTTGACGAGCAGTACTTC
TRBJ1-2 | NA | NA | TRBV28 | CASSYGQPAITF | TGTGCCAGCAGTTACGGACAGCCGGCGATCACCTTC
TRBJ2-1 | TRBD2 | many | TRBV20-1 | CSTTSGSYNEQFF | TGCAGTACCACTAGCGGATCCTACAATGAGCAGTTCTTC
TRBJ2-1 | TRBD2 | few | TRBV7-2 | CASSEGLAGAGDEQFF | TGTGCCAGCAGCGAGGGACTAGCGGGGGCCGGGGATGAGCAGTTCTTC
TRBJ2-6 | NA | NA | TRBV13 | CASSIREGAGANVLTF | TGTGCCAGCAGCATCAGGGAGGGGGCTGGGGCCAACGTCCTGACTTTC
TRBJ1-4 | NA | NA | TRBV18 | CASSRRDSGGEKLFF | TGTGCCAGCTCACGACGGGATTCGGGGGGTGAAAAACTGTTTTTT
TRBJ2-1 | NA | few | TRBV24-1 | CATSDSGSYNEQFF | TGTGCCACCAGTGATTCAGGGTCCTACAATGAGCAGTTCTTC
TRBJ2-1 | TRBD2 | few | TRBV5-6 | CASSLVWAGGPLKDNEQFF | TGTGCCAGCAGCTTGGTATGGGCGGGGGGGCCTTTAAAAGACAATGAGCAGTTCTTC